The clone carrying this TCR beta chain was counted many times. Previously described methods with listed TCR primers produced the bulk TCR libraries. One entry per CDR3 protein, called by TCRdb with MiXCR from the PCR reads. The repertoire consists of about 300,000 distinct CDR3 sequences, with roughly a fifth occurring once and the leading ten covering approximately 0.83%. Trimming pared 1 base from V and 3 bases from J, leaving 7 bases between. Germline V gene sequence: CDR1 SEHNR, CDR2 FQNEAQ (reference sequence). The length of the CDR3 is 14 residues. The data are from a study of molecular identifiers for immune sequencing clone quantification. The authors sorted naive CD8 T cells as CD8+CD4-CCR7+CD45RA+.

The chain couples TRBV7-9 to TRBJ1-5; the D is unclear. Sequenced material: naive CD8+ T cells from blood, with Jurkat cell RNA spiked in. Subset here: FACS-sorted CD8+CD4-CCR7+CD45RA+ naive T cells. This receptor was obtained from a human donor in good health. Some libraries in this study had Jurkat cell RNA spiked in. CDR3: CASSLGGPNQPQHF. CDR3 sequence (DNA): TGTGCCAGCAGCTTAGGTGGCCCCAATCAGCCCCAGCATTTT.